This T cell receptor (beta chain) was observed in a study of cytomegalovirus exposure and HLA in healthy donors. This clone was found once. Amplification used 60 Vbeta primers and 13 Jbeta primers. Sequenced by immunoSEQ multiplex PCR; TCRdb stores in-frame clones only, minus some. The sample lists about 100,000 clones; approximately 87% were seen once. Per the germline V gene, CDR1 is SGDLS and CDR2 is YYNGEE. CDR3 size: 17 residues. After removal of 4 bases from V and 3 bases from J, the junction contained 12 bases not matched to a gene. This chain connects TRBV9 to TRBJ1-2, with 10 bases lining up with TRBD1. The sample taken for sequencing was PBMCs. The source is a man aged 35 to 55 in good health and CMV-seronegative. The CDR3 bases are TGTGCCAGCAGCCCCACAGGTGCGGGACAGGGGTACTATGGCTACACCTTC. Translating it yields CASSPTGAGQGYYGYTF.